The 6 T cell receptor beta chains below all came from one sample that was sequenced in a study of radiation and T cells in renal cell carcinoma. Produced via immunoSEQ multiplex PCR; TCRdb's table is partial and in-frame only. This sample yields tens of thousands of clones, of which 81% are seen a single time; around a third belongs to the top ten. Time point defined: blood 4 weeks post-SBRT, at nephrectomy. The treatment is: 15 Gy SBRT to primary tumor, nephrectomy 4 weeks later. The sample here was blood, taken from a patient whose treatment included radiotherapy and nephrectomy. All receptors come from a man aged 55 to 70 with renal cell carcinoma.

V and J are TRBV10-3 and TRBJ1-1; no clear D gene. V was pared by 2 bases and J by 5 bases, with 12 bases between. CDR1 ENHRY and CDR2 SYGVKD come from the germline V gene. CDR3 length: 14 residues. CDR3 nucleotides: TGTGCCATCAGTGAGAGTGGCGGAGATACTGAAGCTTTCTTT. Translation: CAISESGGDTEAFF.

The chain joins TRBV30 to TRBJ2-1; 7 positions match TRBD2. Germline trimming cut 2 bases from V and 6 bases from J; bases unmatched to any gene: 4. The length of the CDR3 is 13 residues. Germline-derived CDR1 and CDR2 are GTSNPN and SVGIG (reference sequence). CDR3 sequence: CAWSTGTINEQFF. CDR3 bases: TGTGCCTGGAGTACCGGGACTATCAATGAGCAGTTCTTC.

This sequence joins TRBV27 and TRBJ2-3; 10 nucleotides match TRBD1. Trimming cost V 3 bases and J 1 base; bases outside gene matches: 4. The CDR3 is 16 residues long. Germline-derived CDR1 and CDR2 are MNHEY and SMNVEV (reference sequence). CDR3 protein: CASSLRGQGRTDTQYF. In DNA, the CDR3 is TGTGCCAGCAGTTTGAGGGGACAGGGGCGCACAGATACGCAGTATTTT.

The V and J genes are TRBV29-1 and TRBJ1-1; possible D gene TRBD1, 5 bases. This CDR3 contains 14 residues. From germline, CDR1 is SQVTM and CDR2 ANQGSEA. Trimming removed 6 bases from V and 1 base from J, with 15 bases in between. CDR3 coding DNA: TGCAGCGTCCGAGCGGGGGTGCCGAACACTGAAGCTTTCTTT. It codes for CSVRAGVPNTEAFF.

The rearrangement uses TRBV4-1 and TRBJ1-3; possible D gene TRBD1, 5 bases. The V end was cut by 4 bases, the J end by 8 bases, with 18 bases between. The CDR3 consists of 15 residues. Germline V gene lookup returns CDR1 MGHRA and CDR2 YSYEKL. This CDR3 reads CASSRKSVGGDTIYF. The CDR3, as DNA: TGCGCCAGCAGCCGAAAATCGGTCGGGGGGGACACCATATATTTT.

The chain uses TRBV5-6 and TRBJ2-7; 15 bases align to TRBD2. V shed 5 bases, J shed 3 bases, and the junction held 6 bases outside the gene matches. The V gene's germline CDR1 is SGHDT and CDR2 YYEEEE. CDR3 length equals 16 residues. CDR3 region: CASRYGTSGRIYEQYF. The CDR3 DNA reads TGTGCCAGCAGATACGGGACTAGCGGGAGGATCTACGAGCAGTACTTC.